This record looks at one TCR beta chain sequence and its context. This record comes from a study of blood T cell repertoires in COVID-19. Study context: The samples span acute and convalescent COVID-19 from the United States, Italy and Spain.

Per the original methods: Estimation of nucleated cell counts was performed using reference gene primer amplification. Assay: immunoSEQ multiplex PCR; the TCRdb copy retains only in-frame clones and omits some. V and J calls plus clone size are reproduced from that table; the DNA served to infer D and trimming. The sample lists almost 25,000 clones; about 91% were seen once. Looked up from germline, CDR1 is LGHNA and CDR2 is YSLEER. Trimming left V 3 bases short and J 4 bases short, with 10 bases between. CDR3 length equals 14 residues. Sequencing used peripheral blood. The V gene is TRBV4-3, the J gene TRBJ1-3; no definite D call. The receptor's source is a man aged 70 or older with active COVID-19. The CDR3 reads CASSHLSGGNTIYF. The CDR3 nucleotides read TGCGCCAGCAGCCACCTGAGCGGGGGAAACACCATATATTTT.